This T cell receptor (beta chain) was obtained from a study of T cells in Graves' hyperthyroidism and ophthalmopathy. This clonotype was seen only a few times. Germline V lookup: CDR1 SEHNR, CDR2 FQNEAQ (reference sequence). The J segment lost 7 bases and the V segment lost 5 bases, leaving 9 bases of the junction unmatched. CDR3 length equals 14 residues. Regions amplified from RNA transcripts were the TCR beta CDR3 regions. Using the HTBI primer set, a first-round RT-PCR was run on the TCR CDR3. TCRdb called the multiplex PCR reads again in MiXCR, with one record for every CDR3 protein. Here the sample spans fewer than 450,000 distinct CDR3 sequences, about 15% being singletons.

This clonotype originated in an older woman with Graves' ophthalmopathy. The chain joins TRBV7-9 to TRBJ2-7, with 9 positions matching TRBD1. The sequenced material came from blood. CDR3 residues: CASSLGQGPPEQYF. CDR3 DNA sequence: TGTGCCAGCAGCCTTGGACAGGGGCCCCCGGAGCAGTACTTC.